Below, one T cell receptor beta chain is given with its context. Its antigen remains unknown. This record belongs to a study of early stage breast cancer tumors. Study background: About 70% of the 16 invasive tumors were ER+, PR+ and HER2-. Study-wide points: Blood repertoires resembled normal breast more than tumor. Compared with adjacent normal breast tissue, tumors showed roughly 2.4-fold greater T cell density and higher clonality. Commonly generated sequences made up most enriched TCRB sequences shared between patients.

This CDR3 region has 14 residues. The germline gives CDR1 ENHRY, CDR2 SYGVKD. V shed 5 bases and J shed 2 bases, with 11 bases lying between them. Method: immunoSEQ multiplex PCR; TCRdb's copy keeps in-frame clones and lacks some. The table shows roughly 10,000 clones, with 75% to 85% occurring only once. Sequencing used breast tumor tissue. The chain has TRBV10-3 and TRBJ2-3, with TRBD1 as a possible D gene (6 bases). This receptor was identified in a person between 65 and 80 years old with breast cancer. The chain's CDR3 is CAISYGQITDTQYF. For the CDR3, the DNA is TGTGCCATCAGTTACGGACAGATCACAGATACGCAGTATTTT.